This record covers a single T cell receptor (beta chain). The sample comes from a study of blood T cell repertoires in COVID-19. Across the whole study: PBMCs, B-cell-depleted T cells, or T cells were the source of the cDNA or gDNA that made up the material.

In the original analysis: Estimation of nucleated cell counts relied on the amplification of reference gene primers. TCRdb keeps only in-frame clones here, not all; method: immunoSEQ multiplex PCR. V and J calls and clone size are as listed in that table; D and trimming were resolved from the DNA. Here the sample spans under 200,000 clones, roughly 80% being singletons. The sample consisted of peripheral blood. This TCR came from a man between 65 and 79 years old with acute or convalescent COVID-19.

The CDR3, as DNA: TGCGCCAGCAGCCAAGGACTGGGAGGGAGCTCCTACGAGCAGTACTTC. Encoded protein: CASSQGLGGSSYEQYF. V gene TRBV4-3 combines with J gene TRBJ2-7; 7 bases line up with TRBD2. The trim removed 1 base at V and 0 bases at J, leaving 6 bases unmatched. Per germline, CDR1 LGHNA and CDR2 YSLEER. The CDR3 covers 16 residues.